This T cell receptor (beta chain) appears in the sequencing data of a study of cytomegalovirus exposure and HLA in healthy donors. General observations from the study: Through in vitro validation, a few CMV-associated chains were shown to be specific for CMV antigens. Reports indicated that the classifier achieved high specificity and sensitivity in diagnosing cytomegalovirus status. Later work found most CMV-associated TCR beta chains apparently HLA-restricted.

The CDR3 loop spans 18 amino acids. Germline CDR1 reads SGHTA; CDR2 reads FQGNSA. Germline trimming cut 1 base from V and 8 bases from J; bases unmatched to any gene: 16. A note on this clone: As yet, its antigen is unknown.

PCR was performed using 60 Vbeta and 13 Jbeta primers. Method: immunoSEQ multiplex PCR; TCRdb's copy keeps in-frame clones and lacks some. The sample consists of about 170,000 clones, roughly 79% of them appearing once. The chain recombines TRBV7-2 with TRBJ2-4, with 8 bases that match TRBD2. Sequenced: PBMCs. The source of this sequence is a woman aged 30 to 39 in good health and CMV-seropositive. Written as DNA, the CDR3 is TGTGCCAGCAGCTTAGTGCAAGGCGGGGGGCCCCTATCGGACATTCAGTACTTC. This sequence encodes CASSLVQGGGPLSDIQYF.